These T cell receptor beta chains were read from a single sample in a study of CD4 and CD8 cells across lung adenocarcinoma regions. Using its own MiXCR run on the PCR reads, TCRdb lists one record per CDR3 protein. The profile covers around 19,000 distinct CDR3 sequences, with around half appearing a single time and roughly a quarter taken by the ten largest. The sample was CD8+ T cells from the center of a lung tumor. Receptors originate from a female donor with lung adenocarcinoma. The CD4 and CD8 labels of this study may be unreliable. The CDR3 runs from the conserved cysteine through the conserved F or W. The D gene is left open where the match is weak. Size values are once, few and many counts, or a class for expanded clones, and some rows have none.

>many|TRBJ2-5|TRBV10-2|TRBD1
CASRFGTAQETQYF
TGCGCCAGCAGATTCGGGACAGCACAAGAGACCCAGTACTTC
>NA|TRBJ1-1|TRBV6-1|NA
CASSEVGGHTEAFF
TGTGCCAGCAGTGAAGTGGGCGGACACACTGAAGCTTTCTTT
>NA|TRBJ2-6|TRBV6-5|TRBD1
CASSFGTGSSGANVLTF
TGTGCCAGCAGTTTCGGGACAGGGAGCTCTGGGGCCAACGTCCTGACTTTC
>NA|TRBJ2-1|TRBV6-1|NA
CASRPVGASYNEQFF
TGTGCCAGCAGGCCCGTGGGCGCATCCTACAATGAGCAGTTCTTC
>NA|TRBJ2-4|TRBV10-3|TRBD1
CAGKGGGQGNTQYF
TGTGCGGGCAAGGGGGGGGGACAGGGAAACACTCAGTACTTC
>NA|TRBJ2-4|TRBV27|TRBD1
CGSRGCVEKIQYF
TGTGGCAGCAGGGGGTGTGTAGAAAAGATTCAGTACTTC
>NA|TRBJ2-3|TRBV27|NA
CASTPSSPETQYF
TGTGCCAGCACCCCGAGTAGCCCAGAGACCCAGTATTTT
>NA|TRBJ2-5|TRBV6-1|NA
CASGGGGTKNIQYF
TGTGCGAGCGGAGGGGGGGGCACCAAAAACATCCAGTACTTC
>medium-sized|TRBJ1-1|TRBV6-1|NA
CASSWVNTEAFF
TGTGCCAGCAGCTGGGTGAACACTGAAGCTTTCTTT
>once|TRBJ2-1|TRBV14|NA
CASSQGSPGARYNEQFF
TGTGCCAGCAGCCAAGGTAGCCCGGGGGCTCGATACAATGAGCAGTTCTTC
>NA|TRBJ2-3|TRBV7-2|TRBD1
CASSGGQGMNTQYF
TGTGCCAGCAGCGGCGGACAGGGTATGAATACGCAGTATTTT
>NA|TRBJ2-3|TRBV6-1|TRBD1
CASKRTGGEDTQYF
TGTGCCAGCAAGCGGACAGGGGGCGAGGATACGCAGTATTTT
>NA|TRBJ2-5|TRBV10-3|NA
CAANGAGHEETQYF
TGTGCGGCCAACGGGGCGGGACACGAAGAGACCCAGTACTTC
>many|TRBJ1-2|TRBV7-2|TRBD1
CASSSRTGSRGYTF
TGTGCCAGCAGCTCGCGGACAGGGAGTCGAGGCTACACCTTC
>NA|TRBJ2-5|TRBV27|NA
CASRKQGLSNQNTQYF
TGTGCCAGCAGAAAACAAGGACTGTCCAACCAAAACACCCAGTACTTC
>NA|TRBJ2-1|TRBV24-1|TRBD2
CATSDSRRGNEQFF
TGTGCCACCAGTGATTCCCGGCGGGGGAATGAGCAGTTCTTC
>medium-sized|TRBJ1-1|TRBV6-5|NA
CASTSASLAFF
TGTGCCAGCACCTCGGCGAGTTTGGCTTTCTTT
>few|TRBJ2-3|TRBV7-6|NA
CASSLAENTQYF
TGTGCCAGCAGCTTAGCGGAGAATACGCAGTATTTT
>NA|TRBJ2-3|TRBV7-6|NA
CASSPRLSYTQYF
TGTGCCAGCAGCCCCAGACTTAGTTATACGCAGTATTTT
>few|TRBJ2-5|TRBV6-1|NA
CASRKQETQYF
TGTGCCAGCAGGAAACAAGAGACCCAGTACTTC
>NA|TRBJ2-4|TRBV27|NA
CASGATNTQYF
TGTGCCAGCGGTGCTACAAATACGCAGTATTTC
>NA|TRBJ2-3|TRBV6-1|NA
CASSPSDTQYF
TGTGCCAGCAGTCCCTCAGATACGCAGTATTTT
>medium-sized|TRBJ1-2|TRBV6-5|NA
CASSATTGSRPNYGYTF
TGTGCCAGCAGCGCCACGACAGGATCAAGGCCGAACTATGGCTACACCTTC
>NA|TRBJ2-6|TRBV4-1|NA
CASSQERGGSGANVLTF
TGCGCCAGCAGCCAAGAACGCGGCGGTTCTGGGGCCAACGTCCTGACTTTC
>NA|TRBJ2-5|TRBV10-3|NA
CAAQVPGDRKTQYF
TGTGCGGCGCAGGTCCCCGGTGACCGAAAGACCCAGTACTTC
>NA|TRBJ2-5|TRBV6-5|TRBD2
CARGYGGGDQETQYF
TGTGCCAGGGGTTACGGGGGGGGTGACCAAGAGACGCAGTACTTT
>NA|TRBJ1-3|TRBV12-3/TRBV12-4|NA
CASRSRDIGNTIYF
TGTGCCAGCAGGTCCCGGGACATTGGAAACACCATATATTTT
>NA|TRBJ2-3|TRBV10-1|NA
CAGLGGRDPDTQYF
TGCGCGGGGCTCGGGGGGCGAGACCCAGATACGCAGTATTTC
>NA|TRBJ2-3|TRBV11-3|NA
CVTGLGAKNIQYF
TGTGTCACGGGGCTGGGAGCCAAAAACATTCAGTATTTT
>many|TRBJ2-1|TRBV20-1|TRBD2
CSARDPAGVVDEQFF
TGCAGTGCTAGAGATCCAGCGGGAGTGGTGGATGAGCAGTTCTTC
>many|TRBJ2-3|TRBV7-2|NA
CASSPYTDTQYF
TGTGCCAGCAGCCCCTACACAGATACGCAGTATTTT
>NA|TRBJ2-3|TRBV27|NA
CASSLWTHTDTQYF
TGTGCCAGCAGTTTATGGACCCACACAGATACGCAGTATTTT
>NA|TRBJ2-3|TRBV6-1|NA
CASSHYRRNTDTQYF
TGTGCCAGCAGTCATTACCGCCGTAACACAGATACGCAGTATTTT
>few|TRBJ2-5|TRBV4-1|TRBD1
CASSQSIGQGKETQYF
TGCGCCAGCAGCCAGAGTATAGGACAGGGGAAAGAGACCCAGTACTTC
>NA|TRBJ2-3|TRBV14|NA
CASSTLQTTDTQYF
TGTGCCAGCAGCACTCTACAGACCACAGATACGCAGTATTTT
>few|TRBJ2-4|TRBV25-1|NA
CASSDVAQKLLAKNIQYF
TGTGCCAGCAGTGATGTAGCCCAAAAATTACTAGCCAAAAACATTCAGTACTTC
>once|TRBJ2-5|TRBV20-1|NA
CSAIRGEQETQYF
TGCAGTGCTATTAGGGGGGAACAAGAGACCCAGTACTTC
>NA|TRBJ2-4|TRBV25-1|NA
CANSVRDLRGAIQYF
TGTGCCAACAGTGTCCGGGACCTCCGAGGGGCCATTCAGTACTTC
>NA|TRBJ1-6|TRBV4-2|NA
CASSQEGGRSPLHF
TGTGCCAGCAGCCAGGAAGGGGGAAGATCACCCCTCCACTTT
>NA|TRBJ2-5|TRBV10-2|NA
CASAGLGGGDQETQYF
TGCGCCAGCGCGGGGCTAGGGGGCGGGGACCAAGAGACCCAGTACTTC
>NA|TRBJ2-1|TRBV14|TRBD1
CASSRTGAQYNEQFF
TGTGCCAGCAGCCGGACAGGGGCTCAATACAATGAGCAGTTCTTC
>NA|TRBJ2-3|TRBV11-3|NA
CATGLVVKDTQYF
TGTGCCACGGGCCTGGTAGTGAAAGATACGCAGTATTTT
>many|TRBJ2-1|TRBV11-2|NA
CASSLERLADEQFF
TGTGCCAGCAGCTTAGAAAGGCTAGCCGATGAGCAGTTCTTC
>NA|TRBJ2-2|TRBV6-5|TRBD2
CASSSYAGGGSGELFF
TGTGCCAGCAGTTCGTACGCGGGAGGGGGTTCCGGGGAGCTGTTTTTT
>NA|TRBJ1-2|TRBV6-5|NA
CASSSSGVGRKNNYGYTF
TGTGCCAGCAGTTCCTCTGGGGTGGGTCGTAAAAATAACTATGGCTACACCTTC
>few|TRBJ2-3|TRBV9|NA
CASSVESGYTDTQYF
TGTGCCAGCAGCGTAGAGAGCGGTTACACAGATACGCAGTATTTT
>NA|TRBJ2-4|TRBV6-1|TRBD1
CASNGPGQGDIQYF
TGTGCGAGCAACGGCCCGGGACAGGGAGACATTCAGTACTTC
>medium-sized|TRBJ2-3|TRBV7-2|NA
CASSLVWGPDTQYF
TGTGCCAGCAGCTTAGTCTGGGGCCCAGATACGCAGTATTTT
>large|TRBJ2-7|TRBV6-1|TRBD1
CASSARDRSSYEQYF
TGTGCCAGCAGTGCCCGGGACAGGTCTTCCTACGAGCAGTACTTC
>NA|TRBJ2-1|TRBV7-6|NA
CASRGGYNEQFF
TGTGCCAGCAGGGGTGGGTACAATGAGCAGTTCTTC
>many|TRBJ1-1|TRBV10-3|TRBD1
CAISTPGQGNTEAFF
TGTGCCATCAGCACGCCGGGACAGGGGAACACTGAAGCTTTCTTT
>NA|TRBJ2-5|TRBV7-8|TRBD2
CASSWTSGGVGTQYF
TGTGCCAGCAGCTGGACTAGCGGGGGAGTGGGGACCCAGTACTTC
>few|TRBJ2-2|TRBV6-5|NA
CASSYTTGRGELFF
TGTGCCAGCAGTTACACGACTGGCCGCGGGGAGCTGTTTTTT
>NA|TRBJ2-3|TRBV28|NA
CASSPGGATGTDTQYF
TGTGCCAGCAGCCCAGGGGGGGCAACGGGCACAGATACGCAGTATTTT
>NA|TRBJ2-1|TRBV5-1|TRBD2
CASSLGLAGATEQFF
TGCGCCAGCAGCTTGGGGCTAGCGGGAGCAACTGAGCAGTTCTTC